This TCR beta chain was sequenced for a study of neurological immune-mediated disorders. V was shortened by 2 bases and J by 4 bases, with 4 bases between the two germline ends. The germline V gene has CDR1 SGHVS and CDR2 FNYEAQ. The CDR3 has 12 residues. MiXCR was run by TCRdb on the 5' RACE reads, yielding one entry per CDR3 protein. The table lists tens of thousands of distinct CDR3 sequences, 10% of them singletons, with under 2% in the top ten. A word on this clonotype: Its antigen is undetermined.

Study conclusions and caveats: Because no CDR3 amino acid sequences were shared across subjects by expanded clones, private repertoires were suggested in all groups.

The TCR was taken from a man aged 35-49 years in good health. The material sequenced was PBMCs. The V gene is TRBV7-6, the J gene TRBJ2-3; D gene ambiguous. CDR3 sequence (DNA): TGTGCCAGCAGCTTAAAGGCAGATACGCAGTATTTT. The encoded protein is CASSLKADTQYF.